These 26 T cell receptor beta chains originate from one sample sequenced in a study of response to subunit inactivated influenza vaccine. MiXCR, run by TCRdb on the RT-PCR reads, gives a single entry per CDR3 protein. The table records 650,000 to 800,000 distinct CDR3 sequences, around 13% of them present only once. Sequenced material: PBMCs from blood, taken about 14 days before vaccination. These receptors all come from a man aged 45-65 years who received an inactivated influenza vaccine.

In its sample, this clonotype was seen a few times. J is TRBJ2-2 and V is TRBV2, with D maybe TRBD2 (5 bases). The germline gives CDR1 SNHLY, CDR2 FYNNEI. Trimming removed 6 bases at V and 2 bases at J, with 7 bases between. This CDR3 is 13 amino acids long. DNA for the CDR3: TGTGCCAGCAGAGCGGACAACACCGGGGAGCTGTTTTTT. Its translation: CASRADNTGELFF. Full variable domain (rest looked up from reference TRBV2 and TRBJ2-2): EPEVTQTPSHQVTQMGQEVILRCVPISNHLYFYWYRQILGQKVEFLVSFYNNEISEKSEIFDDQFSVERPDGSNFTLKIRSTKLEDSAMYFCASRADNTGELFFGEGSRLTVL.

For the CDR3, the DNA is TGTGCCAGTAGTATTCGAGGGGACAGTCTCTACGAGCAGTACTTC. Its protein is CASSIRGDSLYEQYF. This rearrangement joins TRBV19 to TRBJ2-7; TRBD1 matches at 7 bases. The CDR3 extends over 15 amino acids. V lost 3 bases to trimming and J lost 3 bases; unmatched junction nucleotides: 8. Germline CDR1 is LNHDA and CDR2 is SQIVND (reference sequence).

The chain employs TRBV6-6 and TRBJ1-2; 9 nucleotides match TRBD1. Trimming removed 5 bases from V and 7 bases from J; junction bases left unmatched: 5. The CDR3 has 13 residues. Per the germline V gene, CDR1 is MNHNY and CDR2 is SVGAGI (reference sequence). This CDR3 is CASSGQGRSGYTF. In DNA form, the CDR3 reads TGTGCCAGCAGTGGACAGGGGAGAAGTGGCTACACCTTC.

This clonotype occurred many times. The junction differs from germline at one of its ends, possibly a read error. The CDR3 coding sequence is TGTGCCAGCAGCGGGACTAGCGGGAGCTACGAGCAGTACTTC. This codes for CASSGTSGSYEQYF. The chain carries TRBV5-1 and TRBJ2-7, with TRBD2 identical over 14 bases. The CDR3 totals 14 residues. The V gene's germline CDR1 is SGHRS and CDR2 YFSETQ.

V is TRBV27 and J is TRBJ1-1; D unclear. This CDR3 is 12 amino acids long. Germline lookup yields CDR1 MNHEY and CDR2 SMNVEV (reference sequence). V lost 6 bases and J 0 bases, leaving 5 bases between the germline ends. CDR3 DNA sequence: TGTGCCAGCAGGATGTTGAACACTGAAGCTTTCTTT. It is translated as CASRMLNTEAFF.

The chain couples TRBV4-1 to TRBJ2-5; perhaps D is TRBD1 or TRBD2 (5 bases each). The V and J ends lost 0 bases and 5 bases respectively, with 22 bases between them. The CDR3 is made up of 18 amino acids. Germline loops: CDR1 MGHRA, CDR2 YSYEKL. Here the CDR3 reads CASSQEGPPVRAGETQYF. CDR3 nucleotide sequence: TGCGCCAGCAGCCAAGAGGGGCCCCCGGTGAGGGCAGGGGAGACCCAGTACTTC.

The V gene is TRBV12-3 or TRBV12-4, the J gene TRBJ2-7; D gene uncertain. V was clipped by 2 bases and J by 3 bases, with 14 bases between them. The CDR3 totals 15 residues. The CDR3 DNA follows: TGTGCCAGCAGTTTACCCTCTCGGATTAACTACGAGCAGTACTTC. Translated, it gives CASSLPSRINYEQYF.

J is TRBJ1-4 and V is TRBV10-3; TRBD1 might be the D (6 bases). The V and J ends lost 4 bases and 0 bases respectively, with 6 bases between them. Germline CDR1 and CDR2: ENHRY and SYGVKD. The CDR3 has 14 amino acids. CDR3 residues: CAISGQATNEKLFF. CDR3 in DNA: TGTGCCATCAGTGGACAGGCAACTAATGAAAAACTGTTTTTT.

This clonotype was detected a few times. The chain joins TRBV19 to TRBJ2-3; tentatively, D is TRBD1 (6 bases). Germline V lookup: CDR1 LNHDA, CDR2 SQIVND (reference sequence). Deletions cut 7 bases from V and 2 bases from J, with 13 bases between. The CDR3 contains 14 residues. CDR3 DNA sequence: TGTGCCAGTACCACCGGGACACCCACAGATACGCAGTATTTT. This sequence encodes CASTTGTPTDTQYF.

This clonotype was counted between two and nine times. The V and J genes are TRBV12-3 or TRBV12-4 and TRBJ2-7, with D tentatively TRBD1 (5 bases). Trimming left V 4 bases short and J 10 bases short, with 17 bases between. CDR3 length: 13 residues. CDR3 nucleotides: TGTGCCAGCAGTTATAATTTCCCGACAGAACAGTACTTC. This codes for CASSYNFPTEQYF.

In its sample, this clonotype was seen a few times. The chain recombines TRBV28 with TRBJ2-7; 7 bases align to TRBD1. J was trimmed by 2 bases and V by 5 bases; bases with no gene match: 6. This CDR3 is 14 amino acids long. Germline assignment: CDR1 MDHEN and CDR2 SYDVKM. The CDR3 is CASSTGTAAYEQYF. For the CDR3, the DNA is TGTGCCAGCAGTACGGGGACAGCGGCCTACGAGCAGTACTTC.

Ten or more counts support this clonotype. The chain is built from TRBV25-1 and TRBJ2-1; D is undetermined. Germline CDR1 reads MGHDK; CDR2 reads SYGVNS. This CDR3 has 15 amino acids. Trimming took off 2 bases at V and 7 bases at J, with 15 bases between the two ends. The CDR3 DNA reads TGTGCCAGCAGTGAAACTTCCAGCCTAAGGAATGAGCAGTTCTTC. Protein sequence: CASSETSSLRNEQFF.

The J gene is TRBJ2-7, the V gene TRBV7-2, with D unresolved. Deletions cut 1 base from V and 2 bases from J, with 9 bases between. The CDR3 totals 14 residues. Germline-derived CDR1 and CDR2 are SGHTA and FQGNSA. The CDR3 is CASSLGVRTYEQYF. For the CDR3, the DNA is TGTGCCAGCAGCTTAGGTGTCAGAACCTACGAGCAGTACTTC.

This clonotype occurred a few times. Here the CDR3 reads CASSSNRGPNSPLHF. CDR3 nucleotide sequence: TGTGCCAGCAGTTCAAACAGGGGGCCGAATTCACCCCTCCACTTT. V and J are TRBV27 and TRBJ1-6, with 9 bases fitting TRBD1. This CDR3 is 15 amino acids long. Germline assignment: CDR1 MNHEY and CDR2 SMNVEV (reference sequence). The trim removed 4 bases at V and 7 bases at J, leaving 5 bases unmatched.

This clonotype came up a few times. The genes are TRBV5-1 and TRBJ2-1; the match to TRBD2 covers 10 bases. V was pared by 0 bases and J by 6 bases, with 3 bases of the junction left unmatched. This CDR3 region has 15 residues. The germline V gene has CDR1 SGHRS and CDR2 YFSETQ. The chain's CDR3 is CASSLVLAGPNEQFF. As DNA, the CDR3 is TGCGCCAGCAGCTTGGTACTAGCGGGACCCAATGAGCAGTTCTTC.

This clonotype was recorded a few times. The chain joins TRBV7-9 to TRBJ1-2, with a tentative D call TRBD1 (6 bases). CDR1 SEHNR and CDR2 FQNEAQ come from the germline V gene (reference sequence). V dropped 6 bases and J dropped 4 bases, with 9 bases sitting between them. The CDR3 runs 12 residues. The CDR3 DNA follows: TGTGCCAGCAGGGGACATCTCTATGGCTACACCTTC. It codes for CASRGHLYGYTF.

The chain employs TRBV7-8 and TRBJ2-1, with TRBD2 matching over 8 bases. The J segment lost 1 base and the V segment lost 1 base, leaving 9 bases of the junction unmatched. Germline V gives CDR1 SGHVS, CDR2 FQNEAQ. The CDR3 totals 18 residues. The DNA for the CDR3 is TGTGCCAGCAGCTTAGGTCTTCTCGCGGGAGGTTCCTACAATGAGCAGTTCTTC. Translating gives CASSLGLLAGGSYNEQFF.

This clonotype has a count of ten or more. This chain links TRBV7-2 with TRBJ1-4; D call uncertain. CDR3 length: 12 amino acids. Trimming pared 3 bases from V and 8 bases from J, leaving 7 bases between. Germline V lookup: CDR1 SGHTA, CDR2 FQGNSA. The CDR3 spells CASSFPGEKLFF. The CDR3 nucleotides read TGTGCCAGCAGCTTTCCGGGGGAAAAACTGTTTTTT.

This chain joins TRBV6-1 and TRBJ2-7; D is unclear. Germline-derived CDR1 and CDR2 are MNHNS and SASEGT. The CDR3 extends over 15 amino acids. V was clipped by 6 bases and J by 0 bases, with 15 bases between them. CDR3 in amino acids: CASRSPSAGSYEQYF. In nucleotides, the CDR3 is TGTGCCAGCAGATCCCCCTCCGCAGGCTCCTACGAGCAGTACTTC.

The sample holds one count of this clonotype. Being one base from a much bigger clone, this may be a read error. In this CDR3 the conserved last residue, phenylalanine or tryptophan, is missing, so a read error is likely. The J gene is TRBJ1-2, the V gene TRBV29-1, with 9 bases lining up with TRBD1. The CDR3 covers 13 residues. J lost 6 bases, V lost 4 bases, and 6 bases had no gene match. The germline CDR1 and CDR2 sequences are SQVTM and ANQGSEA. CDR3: CSVARDRANGYTI. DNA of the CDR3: TGCAGCGTTGCCCGGGACAGGGCTAATGGCTACACCATC.

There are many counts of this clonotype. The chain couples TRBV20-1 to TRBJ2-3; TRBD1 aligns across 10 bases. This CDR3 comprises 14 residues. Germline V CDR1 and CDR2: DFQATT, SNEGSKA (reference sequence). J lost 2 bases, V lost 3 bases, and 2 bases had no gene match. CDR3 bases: TGCAGTGCTAGGGGGACAGGGGACACAGATACGCAGTATTTT. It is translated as CSARGTGDTDTQYF.

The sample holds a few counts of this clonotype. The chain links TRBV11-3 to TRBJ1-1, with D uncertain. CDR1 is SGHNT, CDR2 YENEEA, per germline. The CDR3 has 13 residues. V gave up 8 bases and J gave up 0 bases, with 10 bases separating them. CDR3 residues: CASGLNMNTEAFF. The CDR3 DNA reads TGTGCCAGCGGGCTAAACATGAACACTGAAGCTTTCTTT.

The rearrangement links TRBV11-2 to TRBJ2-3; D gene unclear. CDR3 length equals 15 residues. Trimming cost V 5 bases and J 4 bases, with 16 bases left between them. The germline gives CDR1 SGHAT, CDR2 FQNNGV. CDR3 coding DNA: TGTGCCAGCAGCCCCCACTGGGGTAGCCCAGATACGCAGTATTTT. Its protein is CASSPHWGSPDTQYF.

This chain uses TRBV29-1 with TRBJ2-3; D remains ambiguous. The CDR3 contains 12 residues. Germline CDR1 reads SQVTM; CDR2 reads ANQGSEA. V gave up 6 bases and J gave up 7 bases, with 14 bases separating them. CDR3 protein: CSVKGSPHTQYF. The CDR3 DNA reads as TGCAGCGTAAAAGGTAGTCCGCATACGCAGTATTTT.

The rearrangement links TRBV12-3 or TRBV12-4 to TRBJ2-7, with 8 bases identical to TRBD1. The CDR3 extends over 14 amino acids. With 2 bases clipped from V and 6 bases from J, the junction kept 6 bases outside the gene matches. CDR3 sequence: CASSLLDRGGEQYF. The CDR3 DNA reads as TGTGCCAGCAGTTTACTCGACAGGGGTGGCGAGCAGTACTTC.

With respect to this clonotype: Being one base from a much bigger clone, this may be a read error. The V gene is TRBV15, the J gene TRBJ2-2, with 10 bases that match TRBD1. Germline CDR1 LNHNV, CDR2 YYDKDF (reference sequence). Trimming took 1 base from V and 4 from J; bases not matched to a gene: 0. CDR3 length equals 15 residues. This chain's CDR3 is CATSRGTGGTGELFF. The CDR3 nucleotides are TGTGCCACCAGCAGAGGGACAGGGGGCACCGGGGAGCTGTTTTTT.